Following are 28 T cell receptor beta chains from one sample sequenced in a study of T cell repertoires in cytomegalovirus infection. What these receptors recognize is not known. TCRdb processed the reads anew with MiXCR; each CDR3 protein has one entry. The sample yields 400,000 to 600,000 distinct CDR3 sequences, about 39% seen once. This sample comprised cultured PBMCs, obtained from culture after CMV antigen stimulation. Every receptor here comes from a human donor in good health (CMV status not recorded). Some clones in this sample may be carry-over from other donors' samples.

The chain carries TRBV3-1 and TRBJ2-7; D unclear. The CDR3 totals 15 residues. In germline, CDR1 is LGHDT, CDR2 YNNKEL (reference sequence). V gave up 1 base and J gave up 6 bases, with 16 bases separating them. The CDR3 sequence is CASSQVAWSAAEQYF. The CDR3 DNA is TGTGCCAGCAGCCAAGTAGCATGGTCGGCTGCCGAGCAGTACTTC.

This clonotype was detected only once. CDR3 DNA: TGTGCCAGCAGCCACAGGGATGGGACTGGAAACACCATATATTTT. The encoded protein is CASSHRDGTGNTIYF. The chain recombines TRBV2 with TRBJ1-3, with D possibly TRBD1 on 6 matching bases. Germline assignment: CDR1 SNHLY and CDR2 FYNNEI. The CDR3 covers 15 residues. The V gene lost 6 bases and the J gene lost 2 bases, with 14 bases spanning the gap.

This clonotype came up a few times. This rearrangement joins TRBV19 to TRBJ2-1; either TRBD1 or TRBD2 may supply D (7 bases each). Germline V gene lookup returns CDR1 LNHDA and CDR2 SQIVND (reference sequence). CDR3 length equals 16 residues. The V gene lost 6 bases and the J gene lost 5 bases, with 20 bases spanning the gap. CDR3: CASSTRRGRENNEQFF. As DNA, the CDR3 is TGTGCCAGTAGCACTCGCAGGGGGAGGGAGAACAATGAGCAGTTCTTC.

This clonotype was seen once. This rearrangement joins TRBV7-8 to TRBJ2-5, with 8 positions matching TRBD2. V lost 7 bases to trimming and J lost 1 base; unmatched junction nucleotides: 8. CDR1 and CDR2 (germline): SGHVS, FQNEAQ. The CDR3 is made up of 15 amino acids. The CDR3 is CASNQRGYSQETQYF. CDR3 sequence (DNA): TGTGCCAGCAACCAGCGGGGGTACAGCCAAGAGACCCAGTACTTC.

Here the CDR3 DNA reads TGCAGTGCTAGAGATGCCCCTGTCCTGGGAACTGAAGCTTTCTTT. Translated, it gives CSARDAPVLGTEAFF. This chain connects TRBV20-1 to TRBJ1-1, with no clear D. The CDR3 length is 15 residues. Germline-derived CDR1 and CDR2 are DFQATT and SNEGSKA (reference sequence). The V gene lost 0 bases and the J gene lost 5 bases, with 16 bases spanning the gap.

The genes are TRBV6-1 and TRBJ1-2; D perhaps matches TRBD1 (6 bases). CDR3 length: 14 amino acids. Per the germline V gene, CDR1 is MNHNS and CDR2 is SASEGT. Trimming shortened V by 6 bases and J by 2 bases, and 13 bases separated the two germline ends. Here the CDR3 reads CASSSAGENYGYTF. The CDR3 coding sequence is TGTGCCAGCAGCTCGGCAGGGGAAAACTATGGCTACACCTTC.

This chain uses TRBV6-6 with TRBJ1-6, with TRBD1 as a possible D gene (6 bases). The CDR3 spans 20 residues. Per the germline V gene, CDR1 is MNHNY and CDR2 is SVGAGI (reference sequence). V lost 2 bases to trimming and J lost 0 bases, with 20 bases between them. The CDR3 here is CASSYGPQRQESSYNSPLHF. CDR3 bases: TGTGCCAGCAGTTACGGCCCTCAACGACAGGAGAGCTCCTATAATTCACCCCTCCACTTT.

This chain uses TRBV5-6 with TRBJ2-4, with D unresolved. The CDR3 contains 16 residues. The germline gives CDR1 SGHDT, CDR2 YYEEEE. Deletions cut 1 base from V and 0 bases from J, with 11 bases between. CDR3 bases: TGTGCCAGCAGCTTGAGCGTTGGTCTAGCCAAAAACATTCAGTACTTC. This gives the protein CASSLSVGLAKNIQYF.

This chain joins TRBV7-9 and TRBJ2-7; weak D call: TRBD1 (6 bases). Trimming removed 6 bases from V and 0 bases from J, with 15 bases in between. The germline gives CDR1 SEHNR, CDR2 FQNEAQ (reference sequence). This CDR3 has 15 amino acids. CDR3 sequence: CASSPPDRSSYEQYF. In nucleotides, the CDR3 is TGTGCCAGCAGTCCCCCTGACAGGAGCTCCTACGAGCAGTACTTC.

The chain links TRBV12-3 or TRBV12-4 to TRBJ2-7; D uncertain. Trimming pared 3 bases from V and 6 bases from J, leaving 12 bases between. CDR3 length equals 13 residues. CDR3 bases: TGTGCCAGCAGTTTGACGGGCTCTGGCGAGCAGTACTTC. Amino acid sequence: CASSLTGSGEQYF.

The chain recombines TRBV6-2 or TRBV6-3 with TRBJ2-3; 9 bases fit TRBD1. V lost 7 bases and J lost 2; bases outside the gene matches: 7. Germline CDR1 is MNHEY and CDR2 is SVGEGT. CDR3 length equals 15 residues. DNA for the CDR3: TGTGCCAGCACCCCCAGGACAGGGGTCACAGATACGCAGTATTTT. Its protein is CASTPRTGVTDTQYF.

The chain has TRBV12-3 or TRBV12-4 and TRBJ2-3; TRBD2 agrees at 11 bases. The junction had 7 bases not matched to a gene; V was cut back by 5 bases and J by 3 bases. This CDR3 is built from 16 residues. The CDR3, as DNA: TGTGCCAGCAGTCCCGAACTAGCGGGAGAAACAGATACGCAGTATTTT. It is translated as CASSPELAGETDTQYF.

This clonotype was detected only a few times. The rearrangement links TRBV5-1 to TRBJ2-3; 13 positions agree with TRBD2. Germline values: CDR1 SGHRS, CDR2 YFSETQ. V was pared by 4 bases and J by 3 bases, with 8 bases of the junction left unmatched. This CDR3 has 17 amino acids. This CDR3 reads CASSRWTSGRGTDTQYF. The CDR3 DNA is TGCGCCAGCAGCCGATGGACTAGCGGGAGAGGGACAGATACGCAGTATTTT.

The chain couples TRBV7-2 to TRBJ2-2; the D call may be TRBD1 or TRBD2 (6 bases each). The CDR3 spans 14 residues. Deletions cut 4 bases from V and 3 bases from J, with 9 bases between. Germline values: CDR1 SGHTA, CDR2 FQGNSA. CDR3 region: CASSWRGDTGELFF. CDR3 nucleotide sequence: TGTGCCAGCAGCTGGAGGGGGGACACCGGGGAGCTGTTTTTT.

Worth noting for this clonotype: Possible read error: a much larger clone is one base away. The rearrangement joins TRBV7-2 to TRBJ2-5; TRBD2 is a possible D gene (6 bases). Per the germline V gene, CDR1 is SGHTA and CDR2 is FQGNSA. The ends were cut back, 0 bases at V and 2 bases at J, with 13 bases in the middle. This CDR3 region has 16 residues. The CDR3 region is CASSLAGGPSQETQYF. CDR3 coding DNA: TGTGCCAGCAGCTTAGCGGGGGGACCCTCGCAAGAGACCCAGTACTTC.

This clonotype has a count of ten or more. The chain carries TRBV7-2 and TRBJ1-5; D perhaps matches TRBD1 (5 bases). The CDR3 covers 16 residues. Trimming pared 4 bases from V and 0 bases from J, leaving 13 bases between. CDR1 and CDR2 from the germline V gene are SGHTA and FQGNSA. The CDR3 sequence: CASSSGDVYSNQPQHF. The CDR3 DNA reads TGTGCCAGCAGCTCCGGGGACGTGTATAGCAATCAGCCCCAGCATTTT.

The J gene is TRBJ1-2, the V gene TRBV19, with 7 bases fitting TRBD1. The CDR3 sequence is 16 residues long. Germline CDR1 is LNHDA and CDR2 is SQIVND (reference sequence). Germline trimming cut 3 bases from V and 5 bases from J; bases unmatched to any gene: 12. CDR3 nucleotides: TGTGCCAGTAGTATTCCCTCGGGACAGAGACTTTATGGCTACACCTTC. Protein: CASSIPSGQRLYGYTF. Drawing the rest from reference TRBV19 and TRBJ1-2, the complete variable domain is DGGITQSPKYLFRKEGQNVTLSCEQNLNHDAMYWYRQDPGQGLRLIYYSQIVNDFQKGDIAEGYSVSREKKESFPLTVTSAQKNPTAFYLCASSIPSGQRLYGYTFGSGTRLTVV.

This chain joins TRBV7-2 and TRBJ1-6; 8 positions agree with TRBD1. V dropped 3 bases and J dropped 8; count of bases not matched to a gene: 12. CDR3 length: 17 amino acids. Germline V gene sequence: CDR1 SGHTA, CDR2 FQGNSA. The CDR3 here is CASSFGLDREYHSPLHF. In nucleotides, the CDR3 is TGTGCCAGCAGCTTTGGGTTGGACAGGGAATATCATTCACCCCTCCACTTT.

This clonotype was recorded a few times. The genes are TRBV14 and TRBJ2-4; D tentatively fits TRBD1 or TRBD2 (5 bases each). Trimming cost V 5 bases and J 5 bases, with 16 bases left between them. Germline CDR1 and CDR2: SGHDN and FVKESK. The CDR3 has 15 amino acids. CDR3 bases: TGTGCCAGCAGCTACCAAGGACTCAGGGAAAACATTCAGTACTTC. It is translated as CASSYQGLRENIQYF. Full variable domain (outside the CDR3, taken from reference TRBV14 and TRBJ2-4): EAGVTQFPSHSVIEKGQTVTLRCDPISGHDNLYWYRRVMGKEIKFLLHFVKESKQDESGMPNNRFLAERTGGTYSTLKVQPAELEDSGVYFCASSYQGLRENIQYFGAGTRLSVL.

The count of this clonotype is one. V is TRBV4-3 and J is TRBJ2-3; D gene unclear. Trimming pared 4 bases from V and 4 bases from J, leaving 9 bases between. The germline CDR1 and CDR2 sequences are LGHNA and YSLEER. The CDR3 has 13 residues. The CDR3 protein is CASSPHISDTQYF. In DNA, the CDR3 is TGCGCCAGCAGCCCCCATATCTCAGATACGCAGTATTTT.

The rearrangement links TRBV7-6 to TRBJ2-7; perhaps TRBD2 as D (6 bases). The CDR3 loop spans 16 amino acids. V lost 3 bases, J lost 1 base, and 16 bases lay in between. Germline CDR1 is SGHVS and CDR2 is FNYEAQ. The chain's CDR3 is CASSFAEKGGSYEQYF. CDR3 in DNA: TGTGCCAGCAGCTTTGCCGAGAAGGGAGGTTCCTACGAGCAGTACTTC.

This clonotype was detected only a few times. The chain has TRBV7-9 and TRBJ2-1; the match to TRBD2 covers 9 bases. There are 16 residues in the CDR3. Germline V CDR1 and CDR2: SEHNR, FQNEAQ (reference sequence). The V gene end was trimmed by 3 bases and the J gene end by 9 bases; junction bases not matched to a gene: 12. The CDR3 DNA sequence: TGTGCCAGCAGCTTTTTTCCCCGCGGGAGGGCCGTTGAGCAGTTCTTC. It encodes CASSFFPRGRAVEQFF.

The chain couples TRBV5-6 to TRBJ1-1, with D maybe TRBD1 (5 bases). This CDR3 region has 15 residues. Trimming cost V 1 base and J 5 bases, with 15 bases left between them. CDR1 and CDR2 from the germline V gene are SGHDT and YYEEEE. CDR3 residues: CASSLLGQGGTEAFF. The CDR3 DNA reads TGTGCCAGCAGCTTGTTGGGGCAGGGTGGAACTGAAGCTTTCTTT.

This rearrangement joins TRBV6-5 to TRBJ1-6; D is possibly TRBD1 (6 bases). The germline gives CDR1 MNHEY, CDR2 SVGAGI. The CDR3 totals 12 residues. Written as DNA, the CDR3 is TGTGCGGGGGGGCAAAGGAGTTCACCCCTCCACTTT. Residues: CAGGQRSSPLHF.

This clonotype was seen a handful of times. The rearrangement joins TRBV12-3 or TRBV12-4 to TRBJ2-1, with TRBD2 matching 12 bases. This CDR3 comprises 15 residues. Germline trimming cut 6 bases from V and 7 bases from J; bases unmatched to any gene: 7. The DNA for the CDR3 is TGTGCCAGCAGACTAGCGGGGGGTCCGGGGAATGAGCAGTTCTTC. Translating it yields CASRLAGGPGNEQFF.

The chain joins TRBV27 to TRBJ2-1; D is perhaps TRBD2 (5 bases). In germline, CDR1 is MNHEY, CDR2 SMNVEV (reference sequence). This CDR3 spans 14 amino acids. V lost 3 bases to trimming and J lost 6 bases, with 12 bases between them. This CDR3 is CASSFLLRGNEQFF. The CDR3 DNA reads TGTGCCAGCAGTTTTCTCCTTCGGGGCAATGAGCAGTTCTTC.

V is TRBV2 and J is TRBJ2-3; 8 bases match TRBD2. The CDR3 contains 15 residues. Per the germline V gene, CDR1 is SNHLY and CDR2 is FYNNEI. V lost 9 bases and J lost 0; bases outside the gene matches: 8. The CDR3 reads CARSRREGSTDTQYF. The CDR3 DNA sequence: TGTGCCAGAAGCCGTCGGGAGGGGAGCACAGATACGCAGTATTTT.

In this sample, this clonotype turned up a few times. The chain carries TRBV5-1 and TRBJ1-1; a possible D gene is TRBD1 (6 bases). The V end lost 0 bases, the J end lost 9 bases, and 18 bases lay between the germline ends. Per germline, CDR1 SGHRS and CDR2 YFSETQ. This CDR3 is 15 amino acids long. DNA of the CDR3: TGCGCCAGCAGCTTGGACGCGGGGACACGAGAAAAAGCTTTCTTT. It translates to CASSLDAGTREKAFF. Full variable domain (missing parts from reference TRBV5-1 and TRBJ1-1): KAGVTQTPRYLIKTRGQQVTLSCSPISGHRSVSWYQQTPGQGLQFLFEYFSETQRNKGNFPGRFSGRQFSNSRSEMNVSTLELGDSALYLCASSLDAGTREKAFFGQGTRLTVV.